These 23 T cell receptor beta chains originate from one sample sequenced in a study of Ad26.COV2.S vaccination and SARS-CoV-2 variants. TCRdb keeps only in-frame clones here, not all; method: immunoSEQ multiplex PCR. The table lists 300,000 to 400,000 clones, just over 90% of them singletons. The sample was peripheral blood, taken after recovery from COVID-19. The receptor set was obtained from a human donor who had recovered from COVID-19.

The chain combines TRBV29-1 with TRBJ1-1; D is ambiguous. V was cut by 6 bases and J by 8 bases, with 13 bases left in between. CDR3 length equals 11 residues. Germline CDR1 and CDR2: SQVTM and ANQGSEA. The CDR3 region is CSVDQYTEAFF. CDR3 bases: TGCAGCGTGGACCAATATACCGAAGCTTTCTTT.

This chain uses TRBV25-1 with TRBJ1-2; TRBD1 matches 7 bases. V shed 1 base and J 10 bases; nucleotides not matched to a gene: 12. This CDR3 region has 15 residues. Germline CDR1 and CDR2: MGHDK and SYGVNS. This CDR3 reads CASSESQGRFSIYTF. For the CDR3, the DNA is TGTGCCAGCAGTGAATCACAGGGGAGGTTTTCCATCTACACCTTC.

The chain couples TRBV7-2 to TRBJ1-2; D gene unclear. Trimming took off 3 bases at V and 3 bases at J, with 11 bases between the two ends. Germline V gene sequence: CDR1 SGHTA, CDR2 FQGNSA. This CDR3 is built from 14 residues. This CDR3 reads CASSLGGWDYGYTF. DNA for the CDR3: TGTGCCAGCAGCTTGGGAGGGTGGGACTATGGCTACACCTTC.

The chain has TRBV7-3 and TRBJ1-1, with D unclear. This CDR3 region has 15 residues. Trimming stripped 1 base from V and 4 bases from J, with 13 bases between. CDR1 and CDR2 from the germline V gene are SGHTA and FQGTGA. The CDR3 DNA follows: TGTGCCAGCAGCTTAAGTCGGGGAGAGGCCACTGAAGCTTTCTTT. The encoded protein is CASSLSRGEATEAFF.

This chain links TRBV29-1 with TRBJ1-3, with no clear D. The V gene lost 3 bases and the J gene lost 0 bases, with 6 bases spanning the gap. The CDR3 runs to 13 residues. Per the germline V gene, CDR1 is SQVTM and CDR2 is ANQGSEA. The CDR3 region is CSVEGNSGNTIYF. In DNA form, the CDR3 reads TGCAGCGTTGAGGGCAACTCTGGAAACACCATATATTTT.

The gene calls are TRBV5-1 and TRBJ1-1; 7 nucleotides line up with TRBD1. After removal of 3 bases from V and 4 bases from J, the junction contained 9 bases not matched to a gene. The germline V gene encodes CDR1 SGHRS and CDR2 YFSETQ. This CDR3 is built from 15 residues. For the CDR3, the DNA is TGCGCCAGCAGCTCAAGGGGGCCAGAGAGCACTGAAGCTTTCTTT. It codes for CASSSRGPESTEAFF.

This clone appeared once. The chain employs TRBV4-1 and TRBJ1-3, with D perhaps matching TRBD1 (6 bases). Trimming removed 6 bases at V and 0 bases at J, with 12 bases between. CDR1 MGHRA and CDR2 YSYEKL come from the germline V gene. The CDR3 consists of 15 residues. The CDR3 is CASRTRTDSGNTIYF. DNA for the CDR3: TGCGCCAGCAGAACCCGGACAGACTCTGGAAACACCATATATTTT.

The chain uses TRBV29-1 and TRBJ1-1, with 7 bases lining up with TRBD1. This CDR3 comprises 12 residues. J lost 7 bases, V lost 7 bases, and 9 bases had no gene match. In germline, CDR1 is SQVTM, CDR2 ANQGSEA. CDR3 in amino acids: CSAGGDSFEAFF. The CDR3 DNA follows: TGCAGCGCAGGGGGGGACAGCTTTGAAGCTTTCTTT.

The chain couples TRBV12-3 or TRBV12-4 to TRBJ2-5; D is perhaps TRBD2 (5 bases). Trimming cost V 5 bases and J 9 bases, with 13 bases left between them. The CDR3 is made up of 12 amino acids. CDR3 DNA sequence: TGTGCCAGCAGTCCTCCCTTCGGGGCCCAGTACTTC. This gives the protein CASSPPFGAQYF.

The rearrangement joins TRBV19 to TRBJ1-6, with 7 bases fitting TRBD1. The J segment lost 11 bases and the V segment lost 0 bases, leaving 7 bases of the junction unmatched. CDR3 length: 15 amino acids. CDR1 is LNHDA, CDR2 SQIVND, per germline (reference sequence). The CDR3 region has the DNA TGTGCCAGTAGTATAGATATTCTGGGACAGCCACCCCTCCACTTT. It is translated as CASSIDILGQPPLHF.

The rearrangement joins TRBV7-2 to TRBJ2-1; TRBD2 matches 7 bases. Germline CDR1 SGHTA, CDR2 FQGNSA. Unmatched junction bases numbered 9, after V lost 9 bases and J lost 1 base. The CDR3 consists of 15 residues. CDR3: CASYGSGVSYNEQFF. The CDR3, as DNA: TGTGCCAGTTACGGAAGCGGGGTTTCCTACAATGAGCAGTTCTTC.

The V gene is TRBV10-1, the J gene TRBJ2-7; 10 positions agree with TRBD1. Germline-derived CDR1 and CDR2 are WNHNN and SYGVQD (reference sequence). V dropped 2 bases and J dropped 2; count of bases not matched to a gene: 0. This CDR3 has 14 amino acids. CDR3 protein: CASSEGTGAYEQYF. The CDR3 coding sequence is TGCGCCAGCAGTGAGGGGACAGGGGCCTACGAGCAGTACTTC.

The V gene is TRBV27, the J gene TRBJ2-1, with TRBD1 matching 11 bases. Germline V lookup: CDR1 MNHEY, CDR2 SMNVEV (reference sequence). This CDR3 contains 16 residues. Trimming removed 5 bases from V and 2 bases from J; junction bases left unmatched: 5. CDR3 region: CASSPRTGGAYNEQFF. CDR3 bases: TGTGCCAGCAGTCCCCGGACAGGGGGCGCCTACAATGAGCAGTTCTTC.

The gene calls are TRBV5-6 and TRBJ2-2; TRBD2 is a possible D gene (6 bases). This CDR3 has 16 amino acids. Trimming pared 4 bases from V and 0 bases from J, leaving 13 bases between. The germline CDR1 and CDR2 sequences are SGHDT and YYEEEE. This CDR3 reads CASSGVGEANTGELFF. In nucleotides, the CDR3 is TGTGCCAGCAGCGGCGTGGGGGAGGCGAACACCGGGGAGCTGTTTTTT.

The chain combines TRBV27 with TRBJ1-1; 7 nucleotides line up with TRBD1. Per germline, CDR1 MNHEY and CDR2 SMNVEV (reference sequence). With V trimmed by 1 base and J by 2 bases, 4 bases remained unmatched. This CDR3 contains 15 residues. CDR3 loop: CASSLWDRGNTEAFF. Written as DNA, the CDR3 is TGTGCCAGCAGTTTATGGGACAGAGGTAACACTGAAGCTTTCTTT.

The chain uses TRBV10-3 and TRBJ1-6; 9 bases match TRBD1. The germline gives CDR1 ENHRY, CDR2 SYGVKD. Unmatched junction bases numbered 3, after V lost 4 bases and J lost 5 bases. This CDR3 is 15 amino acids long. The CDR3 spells CAISGGTGNNSPLHF. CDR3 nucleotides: TGTGCCATCAGTGGGGGGACAGGGAATAATTCACCCCTCCACTTT.

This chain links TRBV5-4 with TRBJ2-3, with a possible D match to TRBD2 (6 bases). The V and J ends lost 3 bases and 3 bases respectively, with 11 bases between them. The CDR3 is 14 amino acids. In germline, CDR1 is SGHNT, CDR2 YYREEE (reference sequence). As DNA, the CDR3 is TGTGCCAGCAGCTGGGCGACTAGGACAGATACGCAGTATTTT. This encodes CASSWATRTDTQYF. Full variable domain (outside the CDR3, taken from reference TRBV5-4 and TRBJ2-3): ETGVTQSPTHLIKTRGQQVTLRCSSQSGHNTVSWYQQALGQGPQFIFQYYREEENGRGNFPPRFSGLQFPNYSSELNVNALELDDSALYLCASSWATRTDTQYFGPGTRLTVL.

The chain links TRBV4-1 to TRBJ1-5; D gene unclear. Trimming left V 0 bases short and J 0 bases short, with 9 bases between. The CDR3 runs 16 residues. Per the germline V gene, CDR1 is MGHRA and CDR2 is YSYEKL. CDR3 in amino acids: CASSQDKGGSNQPQHF. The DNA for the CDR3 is TGCGCCAGCAGCCAAGATAAGGGAGGTAGCAATCAGCCCCAGCATTTT.

The CDR3 nucleotides are TGTGCCAGCAGCTCCCGGGACAGGCTTAGGTCACCCCTCCACTTT. Its translation is CASSSRDRLRSPLHF. V usage is TRBV5-6 and J usage is TRBJ1-6; 8 nucleotides agree with TRBD1. The V gene end was trimmed by 3 bases and the J gene end by 10 bases; junction bases not matched to a gene: 9. Per germline, CDR1 SGHDT and CDR2 YYEEEE. The CDR3 is 15 amino acids.

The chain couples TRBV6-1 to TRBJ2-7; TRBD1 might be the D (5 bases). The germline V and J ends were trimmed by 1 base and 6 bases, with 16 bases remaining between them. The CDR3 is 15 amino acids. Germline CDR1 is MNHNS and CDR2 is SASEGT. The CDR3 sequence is CASSEDRNQESEQYF. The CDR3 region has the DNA TGTGCCAGCAGTGAAGACAGGAATCAGGAATCCGAGCAGTACTTC.

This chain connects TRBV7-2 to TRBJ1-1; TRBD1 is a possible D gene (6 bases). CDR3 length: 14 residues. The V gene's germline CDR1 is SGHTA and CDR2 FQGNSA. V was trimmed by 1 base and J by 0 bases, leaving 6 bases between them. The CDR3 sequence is CASSLGGLNTEAFF. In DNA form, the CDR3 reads TGTGCCAGCAGCTTAGGGGGGCTGAACACTGAAGCTTTCTTT.

The CDR3 loop is CATSKGGASLDTQYF. The CDR3 DNA reads as TGTGCCACCAGTAAAGGGGGGGCCTCTTTAGATACGCAGTATTTT. V and J are TRBV24-1 and TRBJ2-3; D possibly corresponds to TRBD2 (7 bases). Trimming left V 6 bases short and J 5 bases short, with 17 bases between. The CDR3 is 15 residues long. Germline V lookup: CDR1 KGHDR, CDR2 SFDVKD.

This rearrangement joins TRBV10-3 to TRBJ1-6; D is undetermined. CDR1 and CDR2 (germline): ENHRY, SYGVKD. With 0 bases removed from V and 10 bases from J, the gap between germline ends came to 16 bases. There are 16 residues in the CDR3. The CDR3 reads CAISESPDGRTSPLHF. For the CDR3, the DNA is TGTGCCATCAGTGAGTCCCCGGACGGTCGAACCTCACCCCTCCACTTT.